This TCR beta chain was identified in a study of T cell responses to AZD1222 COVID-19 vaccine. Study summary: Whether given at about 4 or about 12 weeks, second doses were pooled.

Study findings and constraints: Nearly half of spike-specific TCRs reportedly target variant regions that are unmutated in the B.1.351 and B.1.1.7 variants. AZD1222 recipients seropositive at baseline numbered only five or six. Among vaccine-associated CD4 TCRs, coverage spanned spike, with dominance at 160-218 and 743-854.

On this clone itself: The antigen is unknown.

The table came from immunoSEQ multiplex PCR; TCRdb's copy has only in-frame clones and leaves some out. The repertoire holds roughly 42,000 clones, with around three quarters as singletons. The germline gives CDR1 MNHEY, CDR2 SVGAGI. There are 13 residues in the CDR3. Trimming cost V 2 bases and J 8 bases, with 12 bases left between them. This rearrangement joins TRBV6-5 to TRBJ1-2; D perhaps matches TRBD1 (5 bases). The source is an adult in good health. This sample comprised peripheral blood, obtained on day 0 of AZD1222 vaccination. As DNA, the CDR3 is TGTGCCAGCAGTTACGGGACGGTCAAGGGCTACACCTTC. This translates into CASSYGTVKGYTF.